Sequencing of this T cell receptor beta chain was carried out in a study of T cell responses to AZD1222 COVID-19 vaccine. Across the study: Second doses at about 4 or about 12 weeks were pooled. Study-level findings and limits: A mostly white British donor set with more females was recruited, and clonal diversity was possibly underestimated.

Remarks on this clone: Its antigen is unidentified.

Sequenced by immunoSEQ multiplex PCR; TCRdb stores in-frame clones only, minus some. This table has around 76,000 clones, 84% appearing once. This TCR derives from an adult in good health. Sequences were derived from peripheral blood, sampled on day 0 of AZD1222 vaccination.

The DNA of the CDR3 is TGTGCCAGCAGCGTAGGCCGTCCCCCTAGCACAGATACGCAGTATTTT. As protein: CASSVGRPPSTDTQYF. V usage is TRBV9 and J usage is TRBJ2-3; no definite D call. Germline V gene data show CDR1 as SGDLS and CDR2 as YYNGEE. This CDR3 has 16 residues. V was pared by 0 bases and J by 0 bases, with 11 bases between. Full variable domain (remainder filled in from reference TRBV9 and TRBJ2-3): DSGVTQTPKHLITATGQRVTLRCSPRSGDLSVYWYQQSLDQGLQFLIQYYNGEERAKGNILERFSAQQFPDLHSELNLSSLELGDSALYFCASSVGRPPSTDTQYFGPGTRLTVL.